This paragraph reports one TCR beta chain. What it recognizes is unknown. This sample is drawn from a study of CD8 T cells in ankylosing spondylitis. Points from the study as a whole: Earlier reports found some motif variants in synovial fluid and blood in reactive arthritis. As for the disease-linked clones, they showed a CD8+ phenotype and occurred at relatively low frequencies in peripheral blood. It appeared that ankylosing spondylitis blood was characterized by a TCR beta motif of several highly homologous variants.

The CDR3 consists of 14 residues. The V gene end was trimmed by 4 bases and the J gene end by 7 bases; junction bases not matched to a gene: 8. Germline CDR1 is MNHEY and CDR2 is SVGEGT. For TCR beta, libraries came from quantitative 5'-RACE with molecular barcodes. In TCRdb, the 5' RACE reads were re-called with MiXCR into one record per CDR3 protein. The data hold about 240,000 distinct CDR3 sequences, with 8% to 9.5% observed a single time. This receptor was taken from a male donor with ankylosing spondylitis or in good health (not recorded which). V is TRBV6-2 or TRBV6-3 and J is TRBJ2-7; 9 positions agree with TRBD2. What was sequenced was blood, either unsorted or a sorted T cell fraction (not recorded which). The CDR3 loop reads CASSWSGRTGEQYF. The CDR3 coding sequence is TGTGCCAGCAGTTGGAGCGGGAGGACGGGTGAGCAGTACTTC.